The 9 T cell receptor beta chains below all came from one sample that was sequenced in a study of naive and memory T cell subsets. Both TRBC1 and TRBC2 were covered by a beta constant-region primer of two equimolar oligonucleotides. Each CDR3 protein gets one entry after TCRdb re-called the UMI-ligation and nested PCR reads with MiXCR. The sample contains tens of thousands of distinct CDR3 sequences, around 12% of which appear only once. Specimen: central memory CD4+ T cells from blood. Every receptor here comes from a human donor in good health.

The V gene is TRBV20-1, the J gene TRBJ2-1; 13 bases map to TRBD2. Germline V lookup: CDR1 DFQATT, CDR2 SNEGSKA (reference sequence). With V trimmed by 6 bases and J by 8 bases, 10 bases remained unmatched. The CDR3 consists of 15 residues. The CDR3 loop reads CSAGSLAGGGDEQFF. The CDR3 DNA follows: TGCAGTGCGGGATCACTAGCGGGAGGGGGCGATGAGCAGTTCTTC.

The CDR3 region is CASSGRGQETQYF. The CDR3 region has the DNA TGTGCCAGCTCCGGGAGGGGACAAGAGACCCAGTACTTC. The V call is TRBV7-2, the J call TRBJ2-5; 8 bases fit TRBD2. J was trimmed by 2 bases and V by 8 bases; bases with no gene match: 4. Germline V gene lookup returns CDR1 SGHTA and CDR2 FQGNSA. The CDR3 contains 13 residues.

This clonotype was counted only a few times. The J gene is TRBJ1-2, the V gene TRBV6-5, with D possibly TRBD1 on 6 matching bases. CDR1 is MNHEY and CDR2 is SVGAGI in the germline V gene. V was clipped by 5 bases and J by 7 bases, with 26 bases between them. The CDR3 covers 17 residues. CDR3 amino acids: CASSNLDSVYPGCGYTF. CDR3 coding DNA: TGTGCCAGCAGTAACCTGGACAGCGTCTACCCTGGCTGTGGCTACACCTTC.

The gene calls are TRBV3-1 and TRBJ2-2, with TRBD1 as a possible D gene (5 bases). The CDR3 extends over 14 amino acids. Trimming stripped 1 base from V and 6 bases from J, with 9 bases between. Looked up from germline, CDR1 is LGHDT and CDR2 is YNNKEL (reference sequence). The CDR3 sequence is CASSQGGGAGELFF. Written as DNA, the CDR3 is TGTGCCAGCAGCCAAGGGGGCGGAGCCGGGGAGCTGTTTTTT.

In this sample, this clonotype turned up many times. The chain combines TRBV29-1 with TRBJ1-1; a possible D gene is TRBD1 (5 bases). The V end was cut by 5 bases, the J end by 6 bases, with 10 bases between. This CDR3 comprises 11 residues. Germline lookup yields CDR1 SQVTM and CDR2 ANQGSEA. In DNA, the CDR3 is TGCAGCGTTTACACGACAGCTGAAGCTTTCTTT. It specifies CSVYTTAEAFF.

This rearrangement joins TRBV7-2 to TRBJ2-3; 9 positions agree with TRBD2. Germline loops: CDR1 SGHTA, CDR2 FQGNSA. After removal of 1 base from V and 4 bases from J, the junction contained 6 bases not matched to a gene. This CDR3 has 16 residues. The CDR3 region is CASSLDLAGGADTQYF. The DNA for the CDR3 is TGTGCCAGCAGCTTAGATCTGGCGGGAGGGGCAGATACGCAGTATTTT.

This clonotype was picked up a small number of times. This chain links TRBV5-1 with TRBJ2-5; 10 positions agree with TRBD1. Germline CDR1 is SGHRS and CDR2 is YFSETQ. This CDR3 is built from 14 residues. V gave up 4 bases and J gave up 4 bases; unmatched junction bases: 4. The CDR3 bases are TGCGCCAGCAGCCCGGGACAGGGGAGAGAGACCCAGTACTTC. Protein product: CASSPGQGRETQYF.

This clonotype was seen more than once but under ten times. This chain connects TRBV10-3 to TRBJ2-3, with 7 bases that match TRBD2. The CDR3 spans 13 residues. Germline V gives CDR1 ENHRY, CDR2 SYGVKD. Trimming cost V 7 bases and J 7 bases; bases outside gene matches: 8. CDR3 sequence reads: CAINERDENTQYF. The CDR3 bases are TGTGCCATCAACGAGCGGGATGAGAATACGCAGTATTTT.

A few counts support this clonotype. The chain joins TRBV20-1 to TRBJ2-3; a possible D gene is TRBD2 (6 bases). The V end lost 3 bases, the J end lost 5 bases, and 15 bases lay between the germline ends. Germline V gene lookup returns CDR1 DFQATT and CDR2 SNEGSKA (reference sequence). There are 14 residues in the CDR3. The chain's CDR3 is CSASYVSGRDTQYF. Here the CDR3 DNA reads TGCAGTGCTAGTTATGTTTCCGGGAGAGATACGCAGTATTTT.